The 25 T cell receptor beta chains presented below share a single source sample, sequenced in a study of blood T cell repertoires in COVID-19. Assay: immunoSEQ multiplex PCR; the TCRdb copy retains only in-frame clones and omits some. The profile shows over 300,000 clones, 87% of them singletons. Material for sequencing was PBMCs or T cells enriched from blood (not recorded which). All receptors derive from a woman aged 25 to 45 who had recovered from COVID-19.

CDR3 sequence (DNA): TGTGCCAGCTCACCCGGGTCGGGGGGCAAAAATCAGCCCCAGCATTTT. Residues: CASSPGSGGKNQPQHF. The rearrangement uses TRBV18 and TRBJ1-5, with D possibly matching TRBD1 (6 bases). Germline V CDR1 and CDR2: KGHSH, LQKENI. V was clipped by 3 bases and J by 4 bases, with 16 bases between them. There are 16 residues in the CDR3. Looking up the rest from reference TRBV18 and TRBJ1-5 gives the full variable domain: NAGVMQNPRHLVRRRGQEARLRCSPMKGHSHVYWYRQLPEEGLKFMVYLQKENIIDESGMPKERFSAEFPKEGPSILRIQQVVRGDSAAYFCASSPGSGGKNQPQHFGDGTRLSIL.

This sequence joins TRBV7-9 and TRBJ2-1; tentatively, D is TRBD1 (6 bases). The CDR3 sequence is 15 residues long. Trimming cost V 0 bases and J 4 bases, with 10 bases left between them. Germline assignment: CDR1 SEHNR and CDR2 FQNEAQ (reference sequence). The CDR3 loop reads CASSLAGTIYNEQFF. Here the CDR3 DNA reads TGTGCCAGCAGCTTAGCCGGGACAATTTACAATGAGCAGTTCTTC.

The V gene is TRBV10-3, the J gene TRBJ1-1; a weak D match, TRBD1 (6 bases). The CDR3 runs to 14 residues. V was trimmed by 2 bases and J by 7 bases, leaving 14 bases between them. Germline V gene data show CDR1 as ENHRY and CDR2 as SYGVKD. The CDR3 bases are TGTGCCATCAGTGAGGACAGGACAATTTATGAAGCTTTCTTT. Translated: CAISEDRTIYEAFF.

V gene TRBV3-1 (or the pseudogene TRBV3-2) combines with J gene TRBJ1-5; D remains ambiguous. The CDR3 sequence is 13 residues long. V was shortened by 4 bases and J by 5 bases, with 9 bases between the two germline ends. Germline CDR1 is LGHDT and CDR2 is YNNKEL (reference sequence). For the CDR3, the DNA is TGTGCCAGCAGCCCAAATCGGGATCAGCCCCAGCATTTT. It is translated as CASSPNRDQPQHF.

V is TRBV2 and J is TRBJ1-4; D is perhaps TRBD1 (5 bases). The CDR3 has 14 amino acids. Germline CDR1 reads SNHLY; CDR2 reads FYNNEI. V lost 5 bases to trimming and J lost 4 bases, with 11 bases between them. The CDR3 region has the DNA TGTGCCAGCAGTTTGGACACATTTAATGAAAAACTGTTTTTT. Encoded protein: CASSLDTFNEKLFF.

This clone was counted once. This sequence joins TRBV4-1 and TRBJ2-1; TRBD2 might be the D (5 bases). V lost 4 bases, J lost 0 bases, and 10 bases lay in between. This CDR3 contains 15 residues. In germline, CDR1 is MGHRA, CDR2 YSYEKL. CDR3 DNA: TGCGCCAGCAGCCCGGACTTGAGCTCCTACAATGAGCAGTTCTTC. Translated: CASSPDLSSYNEQFF.

The CDR3 reads CASRDRDRVNTEAFF. The CDR3 DNA follows: TGTGCCAGCAGGGACCGGGACAGGGTGAACACTGAAGCTTTCTTT. This chain joins TRBV6-5 and TRBJ1-1, with 9 nucleotides matching TRBD1. J lost 0 bases, V lost 6 bases, and 5 bases had no gene match. The length of the CDR3 is 15 residues. CDR1 is MNHEY, CDR2 SVGAGI, per germline.

J is TRBJ1-1 and V is TRBV12-3 or TRBV12-4; D is unclear. The CDR3 is made up of 12 amino acids. V dropped 4 bases and J dropped 12 bases, with 15 bases sitting between them. CDR3 region: CASSSPGVAPFF. The CDR3 DNA follows: TGTGCCAGCAGTTCCCCCGGGGTCGCACCTTTCTTT.

J is TRBJ2-7 and V is TRBV5-1; TRBD1 aligns across 9 bases. The CDR3 is 15 residues long. The germline CDR1 and CDR2 sequences are SGHRS and YFSETQ. The J segment lost 5 bases and the V segment lost 5 bases, leaving 11 bases of the junction unmatched. The CDR3 loop is CASSFPGTGSDEQYF. The CDR3 coding sequence is TGCGCCAGCAGTTTCCCCGGGACAGGGTCAGACGAGCAGTACTTC.

This clone was detected only once. CDR3 residues: CASKQDGRAEAFF. Here the CDR3 DNA reads TGTGCCAGCAAACAGGACGGAAGAGCTGAAGCTTTCTTT. V usage is TRBV2 and J usage is TRBJ1-1; weak D call: TRBD1 (5 bases). V was trimmed by 7 bases and J by 6 bases, leaving 15 bases between them. Germline values: CDR1 SNHLY, CDR2 FYNNEI. This CDR3 comprises 13 residues.

The V call is TRBV20-1, the J call TRBJ2-5; 7 positions match TRBD2. With 1 base clipped from V and 7 bases from J, the junction kept 0 bases outside the gene matches. The CDR3 runs to 11 residues. Germline V gene sequence: CDR1 DFQATT, CDR2 SNEGSKA (reference sequence). DNA for the CDR3: TGCAGTGCTAGAGCGGGGGGGACCCAGTACTTC. Translating gives CSARAGGTQYF.

The gene calls are TRBV2 and TRBJ1-2, with a possible D match to TRBD1 (5 bases). V lost 7 bases and J lost 1, with 13 bases in between. Germline values: CDR1 SNHLY, CDR2 FYNNEI. CDR3 length: 14 amino acids. The DNA of the CDR3 is TGTGCCAGCAACCTAGACAGTTATAACTATGGCTACACCTTC. Protein sequence: CASNLDSYNYGYTF. Based on the CDR3 plus reference TRBV2 and TRBJ1-2, the full variable domain is EPEVTQTPSHQVTQMGQEVILRCVPISNHLYFYWYRQILGQKVEFLVSFYNNEISEKSEIFDDQFSVERPDGSNFTLKIRSTKLEDSAMYFCASNLDSYNYGYTFGSGTRLTVV.

This rearrangement joins TRBV7-2 to TRBJ2-1; 11 bases map to TRBD2. From germline, CDR1 is SGHTA and CDR2 FQGNSA. The CDR3 consists of 18 residues. V gave up 1 base and J gave up 0 bases; unmatched junction bases: 5. CDR3 residues: CASSLVSGGASSYNEQFF. As DNA, the CDR3 is TGTGCCAGCAGCTTAGTTAGCGGGGGGGCCAGCTCCTACAATGAGCAGTTCTTC.

The chain joins TRBV5-5 to TRBJ2-1; 7 bases are shared with TRBD2. The V gene's germline CDR1 is SGHKS and CDR2 YYEKEE (reference sequence). CDR3 length: 15 residues. V shed 2 bases, J shed 8 bases, and the junction held 10 bases outside the gene matches. The CDR3 sequence: CASSFGGLPWDEQFF. As DNA, the CDR3 is TGTGCCAGCAGCTTCGGGGGACTACCATGGGATGAGCAGTTCTTC. The full variable domain, its missing parts supplied by reference TRBV5-5 and TRBJ2-1, is DAGVTQSPTHLIKTRGQQVTLRCSPISGHKSVSWYQQVLGQGPQFIFQYYEKEERGRGNFPDRFSARQFPNYSSELNVNALLLGDSALYLCASSFGGLPWDEQFFGPGTRLTVL.

A single count supports this clone. The CDR3 coding sequence is TGTGCCAGCAGTGGGGGACAGACTAGCACAGATACGCAGTATTTT. Translated: CASSGGQTSTDTQYF. The chain combines TRBV7-2 with TRBJ2-3; 7 bases line up with TRBD1. In germline, CDR1 is SGHTA, CDR2 FQGNSA. The CDR3 is 15 residues long. Germline trimming cut 6 bases from V and 0 bases from J; bases unmatched to any gene: 6. The whole variable domain, remainder taken from reference TRBV7-2 and TRBJ2-3, is GAGVSQSPSNKVTEKGKDVELRCDPISGHTALYWYRQSLGQGLEFLIYFQGNSAPDKSGLPSDRFSAERTGGSVSTLTIQRTQQEDSAVYLCASSGGQTSTDTQYFGPGTRLTVL.

This chain connects TRBV21-1 to TRBJ2-7; TRBD1 is the table's D call, not checked against the DNA. TRBV21-1 is a documented pseudogene. The CDR3 is 14 residues long. This CDR3 is CATWDTETSYEQYF. The CDR3 coding sequence is TGTGCCACCTGGGACACCGAGACCTCCTACGAGCAGTACTTC.

This clone was recorded once. The chain employs TRBV25-1 and TRBJ1-4; D not resolved. Per germline, CDR1 MGHDK and CDR2 SYGVNS. CDR3 length equals 16 residues. Trimming pared 0 bases from V and 7 bases from J, leaving 15 bases between. The CDR3 here is CASSEYPSAKSEKLFF. The CDR3 bases are TGTGCCAGCAGTGAATACCCCTCAGCGAAGAGTGAAAAACTGTTTTTT. Combining the CDR3 with reference TRBV25-1 and TRBJ1-4 gives the whole variable domain EADIYQTPRYLVIGTGKKITLECSQTMGHDKMYWYQQDPGMELHLIHYSYGVNSTEKGDLSSESTVSRIRTEHFPLTLESARPSHTSQYLCASSEYPSAKSEKLFFGSGTQLSVL.

This sequence joins TRBV5-1 and TRBJ1-1, with 8 positions matching TRBD1. The V gene end was trimmed by 4 bases and the J gene end by 5 bases; junction bases not matched to a gene: 10. Germline V lookup: CDR1 SGHRS, CDR2 YFSETQ. CDR3 length equals 15 residues. This CDR3 reads CASSQNRGKGTEAFF. As DNA, the CDR3 is TGCGCCAGCAGCCAAAACAGGGGGAAGGGGACTGAAGCTTTCTTT. Complete variable domain (other parts from reference TRBV5-1 and TRBJ1-1): KAGVTQTPRYLIKTRGQQVTLSCSPISGHRSVSWYQQTPGQGLQFLFEYFSETQRNKGNFPGRFSGRQFSNSRSEMNVSTLELGDSALYLCASSQNRGKGTEAFFGQGTRLTVV.

The chain combines TRBV2 with TRBJ2-5; D might be TRBD2 (6 bases). Trimming stripped 7 bases from V and 9 bases from J, with 18 bases between. In germline, CDR1 is SNHLY, CDR2 FYNNEI. CDR3 length equals 13 residues. CDR3 coding DNA: TGTGCCAGCACTCCGAGGAGGGTAACGGCCCAGTACTTC. As protein: CASTPRRVTAQYF.

V and J are TRBV11-2 and TRBJ2-3; 7 nucleotides match TRBD1. The CDR3 is 14 residues long. CDR1 SGHAT and CDR2 FQNNGV come from the germline V gene. The J segment lost 1 base and the V segment lost 7 bases, leaving 5 bases of the junction unmatched. This chain's CDR3 is CASNSGTGTDTQYF. For the CDR3, the DNA is TGTGCCAGCAACTCCGGGACAGGCACAGATACGCAGTATTTT.

The chain carries TRBV6-2 or TRBV6-3 and TRBJ1-5; D is perhaps TRBD1 (5 bases). The V end lost 2 bases, the J end lost 3 bases, and 11 bases lay between the germline ends. The CDR3 is 15 residues long. Germline loops: CDR1 MNHEY, CDR2 SVGEGT. CDR3: CASSYAGGVNQPQHF. For the CDR3, the DNA is TGTGCCAGCAGTTACGCCGGGGGAGTCAATCAGCCCCAGCATTTT.

V gene TRBV20-1 combines with J gene TRBJ2-3; 7 bases map to TRBD2. CDR1 is DFQATT, CDR2 SNEGSKA, per germline (reference sequence). J gave up 2 bases and V 3 bases, and 20 bases lay outside the gene matches. The CDR3 runs to 19 residues. The CDR3 region has the DNA TGCAGTGCTAGTTCTTTGTCCAGTTCGTCCGGGGGGACCACAGATACGCAGTATTTT. As protein: CSASSLSSSSGGTTDTQYF.

This sequence joins TRBV2 and TRBJ1-2; 7 bases fit TRBD1. The length of the CDR3 is 13 residues. With 4 bases clipped from V and 10 bases from J, the junction kept 9 bases outside the gene matches. Germline CDR1 is SNHLY and CDR2 is FYNNEI. In nucleotides, the CDR3 is TGTGCCAGCAGTGGAGACAGGGATGTTTCCTACACCTTC. As protein: CASSGDRDVSYTF.

The genes are TRBV25-1 and TRBJ2-2; D might be TRBD1 (6 bases). This CDR3 comprises 15 residues. The V gene's germline CDR1 is MGHDK and CDR2 SYGVNS. V was clipped by 8 bases and J by 5 bases, with 18 bases between them. CDR3 DNA: TGTGCCAGCTGTGCGCCAGGGGAAATTACCGGGGAGCTGTTTTTT. It specifies CASCAPGEITGELFF.

This chain connects TRBV6-1 to TRBJ2-7; TRBD1 matches 9 bases. Germline CDR1 MNHNS, CDR2 SASEGT. Trimming removed 2 bases from V and 8 bases from J; junction bases left unmatched: 10. The CDR3 spans 15 residues. In DNA, the CDR3 is TGTGCCAGCAGTGAACCGGGACAGGGTTTTCCAAAGCAGTACTTC. Protein product: CASSEPGQGFPKQYF.